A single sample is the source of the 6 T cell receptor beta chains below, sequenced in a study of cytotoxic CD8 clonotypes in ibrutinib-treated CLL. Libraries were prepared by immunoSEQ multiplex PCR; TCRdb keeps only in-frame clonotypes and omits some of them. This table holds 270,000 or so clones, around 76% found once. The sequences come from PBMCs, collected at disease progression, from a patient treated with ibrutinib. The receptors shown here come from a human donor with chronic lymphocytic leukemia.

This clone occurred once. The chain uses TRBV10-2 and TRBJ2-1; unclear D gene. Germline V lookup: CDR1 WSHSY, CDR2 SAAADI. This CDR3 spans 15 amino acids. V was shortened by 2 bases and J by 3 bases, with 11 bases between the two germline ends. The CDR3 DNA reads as TGCGCCAGCAGTGAGATCGCACGAAACTACAATGAGCAGTTCTTC. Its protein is CASSEIARNYNEQFF.

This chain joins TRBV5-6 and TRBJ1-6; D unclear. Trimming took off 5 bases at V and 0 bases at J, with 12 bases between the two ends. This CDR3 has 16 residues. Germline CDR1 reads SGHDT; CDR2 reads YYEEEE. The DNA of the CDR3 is TGTGCCAGCAGGGCAGGCCGGAGCTCCTATAATTCACCCCTCCACTTT. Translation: CASRAGRSSYNSPLHF.

The CDR3 coding sequence is TGTGCCAGCAGTTTGCCCACTCCGGGACTGGCCCCTCGCGAGCAGTACTTC. Translated: CASSLPTPGLAPREQYF. The V call is TRBV28, the J call TRBJ2-7, with D maybe TRBD2 (6 bases). The V end was cut by 3 bases, the J end by 6 bases, with 24 bases between. CDR3 length: 17 residues. Per germline, CDR1 MDHEN and CDR2 SYDVKM.

The CDR3 DNA sequence: TGTGCCAGCAGTTACCTCCTCAGGGGGCGCCCGGGGACTGAAGCTTTCTTT. Translation: CASSYLLRGRPGTEAFF. The gene calls are TRBV28 and TRBJ1-1, with 8 bases fitting TRBD1. Trimming removed 4 bases from V and 5 bases from J; junction bases left unmatched: 15. Germline CDR1 is MDHEN and CDR2 is SYDVKM. This CDR3 comprises 17 residues.

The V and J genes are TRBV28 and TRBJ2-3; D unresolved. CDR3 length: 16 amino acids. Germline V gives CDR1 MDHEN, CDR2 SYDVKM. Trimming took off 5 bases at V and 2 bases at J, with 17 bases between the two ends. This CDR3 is CASSTSVRPNTDTQYF. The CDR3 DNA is TGTGCCAGCAGTACGTCTGTCAGGCCGAACACAGATACGCAGTATTTT.

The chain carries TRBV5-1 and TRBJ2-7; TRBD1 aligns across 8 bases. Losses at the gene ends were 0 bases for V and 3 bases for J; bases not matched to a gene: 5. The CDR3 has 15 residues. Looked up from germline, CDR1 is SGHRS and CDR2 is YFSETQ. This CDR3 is CASSLVPGGDYEQYF. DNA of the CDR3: TGCGCCAGCAGCTTGGTTCCAGGGGGCGACTACGAGCAGTACTTC.